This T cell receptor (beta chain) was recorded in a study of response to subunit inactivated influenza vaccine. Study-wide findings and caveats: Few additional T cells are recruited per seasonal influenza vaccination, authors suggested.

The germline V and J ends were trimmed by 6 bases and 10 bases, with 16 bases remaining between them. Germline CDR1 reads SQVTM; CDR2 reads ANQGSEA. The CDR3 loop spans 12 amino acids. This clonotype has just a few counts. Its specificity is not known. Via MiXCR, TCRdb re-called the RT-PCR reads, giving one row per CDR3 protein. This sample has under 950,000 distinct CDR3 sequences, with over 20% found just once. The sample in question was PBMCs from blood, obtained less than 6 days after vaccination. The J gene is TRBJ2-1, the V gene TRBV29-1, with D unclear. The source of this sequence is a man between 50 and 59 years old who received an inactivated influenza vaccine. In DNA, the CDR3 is TGCAGCGTGGAGTCGCGTCTTCGCGAGCAGTTCTTC. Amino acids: CSVESRLREQFF.